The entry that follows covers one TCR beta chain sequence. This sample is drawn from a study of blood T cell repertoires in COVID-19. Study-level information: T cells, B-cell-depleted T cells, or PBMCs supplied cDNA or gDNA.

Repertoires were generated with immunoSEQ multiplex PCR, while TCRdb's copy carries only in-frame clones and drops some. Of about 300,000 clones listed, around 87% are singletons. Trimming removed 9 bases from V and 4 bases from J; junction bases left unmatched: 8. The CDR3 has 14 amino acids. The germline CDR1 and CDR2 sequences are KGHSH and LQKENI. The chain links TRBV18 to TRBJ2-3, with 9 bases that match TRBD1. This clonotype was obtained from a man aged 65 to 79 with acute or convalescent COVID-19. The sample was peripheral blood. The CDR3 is CASLAGTGSDTQYF. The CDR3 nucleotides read TGTGCCAGTTTGGCCGGGACAGGGTCAGATACGCAGTATTTT.